The 20 T cell receptor beta chains given below trace back to one sample, sequenced in a study of identical twins' blood T cells. TCRdb processed the 5' RACE reads anew with MiXCR; each CDR3 protein has one entry. The sample records around 380,000 distinct CDR3 sequences, 28% being singletons. The sequenced sample was PBMCs. All receptors derive from a woman aged 18-49 years in good health.

This rearrangement joins TRBV19 to TRBJ1-5; no clear D gene. The CDR3 extends over 17 amino acids. Between the trimmed V and J ends, which lost 0 bases and 9 bases, there was a span of 21 bases. The germline V gene encodes CDR1 LNHDA and CDR2 SQIVND (reference sequence). CDR3 amino acids: CASSIDVFRSSYRPQHF. CDR3 nucleotide sequence: TGTGCCAGTAGTATAGATGTTTTCAGGAGCAGTTATCGGCCCCAGCATTTT.

The chain has TRBV24-1 and TRBJ2-3; 11 bases match TRBD2. Germline V gives CDR1 KGHDR, CDR2 SFDVKD. The V gene end was trimmed by 2 bases and the J gene end by 2 bases; junction bases not matched to a gene: 5. The CDR3 contains 17 residues. Written as DNA, the CDR3 is TGTGCCACCAGTGATTCGACTAGCGGGGAAGACACAGATACGCAGTATTTT. It specifies CATSDSTSGEDTDTQYF.

The chain carries TRBV7-3 and TRBJ2-3, with D possibly being TRBD1 (5 bases). The germline V gene has CDR1 SGHTA and CDR2 FQGTGA. The CDR3 length is 15 residues. V dropped 2 bases and J dropped 5 bases, with 14 bases sitting between them. The CDR3 nucleotides read TGTGCCAGCAGCTTAGTTTCGACAGCAAAAGATACGCAGTATTTT. Translated, it gives CASSLVSTAKDTQYF.

Comment on this clonotype: At one boundary the junction diverges from the germline segment, which might be a read error. The rearrangement uses TRBV20-1 and TRBJ1-6; 8 nucleotides agree with TRBD1. Germline CDR1 is DFQATT and CDR2 is SNEGSKA (reference sequence). There are 16 residues in the CDR3. This chain's CDR3 is CSAGRTGPSSNSTLHF. The CDR3 nucleotides read TGCAGTGCTGGAAGGACAGGGCCGTCTTCAAATTCAACCCTCCACTTT.

The chain uses TRBV7-9 and TRBJ2-5, with D unresolved. The CDR3 totals 15 residues. Germline CDR1 reads SEHNR; CDR2 reads FQNEAQ (reference sequence). The V and J ends lost 1 base and 2 bases respectively, with 11 bases between them. CDR3 nucleotides: TGTGCCAGCAGCTTAGAGACGGACCGACAAGAGACCCAGTACTTC. This encodes CASSLETDRQETQYF.

This clonotype has only a few counts. The chain couples TRBV7-8 to TRBJ2-3; unclear D gene. This CDR3 spans 13 amino acids. Trimming left V 5 bases short and J 7 bases short, with 13 bases between. CDR1 is SGHVS and CDR2 is FQNEAQ in the germline V gene. Written as DNA, the CDR3 is TGTGCCAGCAGCCCAGATCTAGGGAATACGCAGTATTTT. Protein sequence: CASSPDLGNTQYF.

This clonotype was seen ten or more times. The chain has TRBV29-1 and TRBJ2-4; no clear D. This CDR3 has 14 residues. CDR1 and CDR2 (germline): SQVTM, ANQGSEA. The V end lost 4 bases, the J end lost 3 bases, and 13 bases lay between the germline ends. CDR3 nucleotides: TGCAGCGTTGTACCAGGAGACCGCAAAAACATTCAGTACTTC. This sequence encodes CSVVPGDRKNIQYF.

This rearrangement joins TRBV5-1 to TRBJ2-3, with 8 bases that match TRBD2. V dropped 4 bases and J dropped 5; count of bases not matched to a gene: 3. The germline CDR1 and CDR2 sequences are SGHRS and YFSETQ. This CDR3 region has 13 residues. The CDR3: CASSGTRGDTQYF. Written as DNA, the CDR3 is TGCGCCAGCAGCGGGACTAGGGGAGATACGCAGTATTTT.

This clonotype was picked up a small number of times. The chain uses TRBV10-3 and TRBJ1-5; D uncertain. V lost 4 bases and J lost 3, with 13 bases in between. The CDR3 runs 15 residues. The germline gives CDR1 ENHRY, CDR2 SYGVKD. The DNA for the CDR3 is TGTGCCATCAGTGCCGGCACTAACTACAATCAGCCCCAGCATTTT. Protein: CAISAGTNYNQPQHF.

The gene calls are TRBV29-1 and TRBJ2-3; D uncertain. Germline V gene lookup returns CDR1 SQVTM and CDR2 ANQGSEA. Trimming took off 2 bases at V and 2 bases at J, with 11 bases between the two ends. The CDR3 contains 14 residues. The CDR3 reads CSVEFQPFTDTQYF. CDR3 bases: TGCAGCGTTGAATTCCAGCCTTTCACAGATACGCAGTATTTT.

The chain couples TRBV12-3 or TRBV12-4 to TRBJ2-1; TRBD2 aligns across 7 bases. The CDR3 is made up of 16 amino acids. The V and J ends lost 6 bases and 7 bases, in that order; junction bases with no gene match: 15. The CDR3, as DNA: TGTGCCAGCAGCTCTAGACTGCACGGGAGGCGGAATGAGCAGTTCTTC. Protein sequence: CASSSRLHGRRNEQFF.

The table lists this clonotype with many counts. The rearrangement uses TRBV6-2 or TRBV6-3 and TRBJ2-1; weak D call: TRBD1 (6 bases). Per the germline V gene, CDR1 is MNHEY and CDR2 is SVGEGT. The CDR3 contains 14 residues. The ends were cut back, 4 bases at V and 9 bases at J, with 16 bases in the middle. CDR3 in DNA: TGTGCCAGCAGTTGGGCGCTCACAGGGACTGAGCAGTTCTTC. Translating it yields CASSWALTGTEQFF.

Ten or more counts support this clonotype. The J gene is TRBJ1-5, the V gene TRBV12-3 or TRBV12-4; TRBD1 aligns across 7 bases. Trimming removed 3 bases from V and 6 bases from J; junction bases left unmatched: 5. This CDR3 has 14 residues. In DNA form, the CDR3 reads TGTGCCAGCAGTTTCACAGGGGCGGGTCAGCCCCAGCATTTT. Its translation is CASSFTGAGQPQHF.

This clonotype occurred many times. The J gene is TRBJ1-3, the V gene TRBV20-1; D uncertain. The CDR3 is made up of 14 amino acids. Germline values: CDR1 DFQATT, CDR2 SNEGSKA (reference sequence). The V and J ends lost 7 bases and 0 bases respectively, with 13 bases between them. CDR3 coding DNA: TGCAGTGTCCTCGTTGGGATCTCTGGAAACACCATATATTTT. It yields the protein CSVLVGISGNTIYF.

This clonotype was seen only a few times. The V and J genes are TRBV2 and TRBJ1-4; 7 bases map to TRBD1. The CDR3 spans 13 residues. Germline trimming cut 8 bases from V and 9 bases from J; bases unmatched to any gene: 9. In germline, CDR1 is SNHLY, CDR2 FYNNEI. Written as DNA, the CDR3 is TGTGCCAGCTCGACAGGGCTCAGGCAAAAACTGTTTTTT. Translating it yields CASSTGLRQKLFF.

This clonotype occurred many times. The chain employs TRBV7-9 and TRBJ1-2; D is uncertain. Trimming removed 3 bases at V and 1 base at J, with 15 bases between. In germline, CDR1 is SEHNR, CDR2 FQNEAQ (reference sequence). The CDR3 loop spans 16 amino acids. For the CDR3, the DNA is TGTGCCAGCAGCTTTACTCTGGGGATCGTTAACTATGGCTACACCTTC. Residues: CASSFTLGIVNYGYTF.

This clonotype was seen only a few times. V is TRBV6-1 and J is TRBJ1-5; D gene unclear. The V and J ends lost 6 bases and 7 bases respectively, with 13 bases between them. This CDR3 is built from 13 residues. The V gene's germline CDR1 is MNHNS and CDR2 SASEGT. The CDR3 sequence is CASSHGPKQPQHF. In DNA, the CDR3 is TGTGCCAGCAGCCACGGGCCAAAGCAGCCCCAGCATTTT.

This clonotype has a handful of counts. The chain couples TRBV7-4 to TRBJ1-3; D perhaps matches TRBD1 (6 bases). The CDR3 extends over 15 amino acids. Germline CDR1 reads SGHVT; CDR2 reads SQSDAQ. V dropped 2 bases and J dropped 2 bases, with 10 bases sitting between them. The CDR3 DNA follows: TGTGCCAGCAGCTTATTACAGGGTCCTGGAAACACCATATATTTT. This encodes CASSLLQGPGNTIYF.

V and J are TRBV19 and TRBJ2-3; 8 nucleotides align to TRBD2. Germline V CDR1 and CDR2: LNHDA, SQIVND (reference sequence). V lost 9 bases and J lost 4; bases outside the gene matches: 3. CDR3 length equals 12 residues. The CDR3 sequence is CASHGRADTQYF. CDR3 coding DNA: TGTGCCAGCCACGGGAGGGCAGATACGCAGTATTTT.

The rearrangement uses TRBV2 and TRBJ2-1; D is uncertain. Germline CDR1 SNHLY, CDR2 FYNNEI. The CDR3 loop spans 12 amino acids. Between the trimmed V and J ends, which lost 5 bases and 9 bases, there was a span of 11 bases. The CDR3 nucleotides are TGTGCCAGCAGTACCGACCTGCCTGAGCAGTTCTTC. Translated: CASSTDLPEQFF.